Listed below are T cell receptor beta chains from one sample, sequenced in a study of cytomegalovirus exposure and HLA in healthy donors. Repertoires were generated with immunoSEQ multiplex PCR, while TCRdb's copy carries only in-frame clones and drops some. The sample shows approximately 94,000 clones, less than 85% of them seen only once. Sequencing was carried out using PBMCs. These TCRs come from a man aged 25 to 40 in good health and CMV-seropositive. Each CDR3 is given without its conserved first and last residue. Only some rows state a clone size, as once, few, many or a class for expanded clones.

clone_size j_call v_call cdr3_aa
. TRBJ1-2 TRBV10-3 AISTDGSYGYT
. TRBJ1-2 TRBV2 ASTRTGGNYGYT
. TRBJ1-4 TRBV7-3 ASSRSGTANEKLF
once TRBJ1-5 TRBV28 ASRTRTGGLRDQPQH
once TRBJ1-2 TRBV7-3 ASSLGPKGGYT
. TRBJ2-1 TRBV2 ASSAWGEREGQDEQF
. TRBJ2-3 TRBV7-2 ASSLDPRGGSDTQY
once TRBJ1-1 TRBV6-5 ASSPQGWTEAF
. TRBJ2-1 TRBV11-1 ASSTLAGGLNEQF
few TRBJ1-2 TRBV9 ASSVSPTPGQGNYGYT
. TRBJ2-5 TRBV2 ASRRTSGKETQY